This entry features one T cell receptor (beta chain) sequence. This entry comes from a study of CD8 T cells in Susac syndrome. Random hexamers were used to reverse transcribe an amount of 0.5 to 1 ug RNA. In TCRdb, the immunoSEQ multiplex PCR reads were re-called with MiXCR into one record per CDR3 protein. Of 200,000 to 250,000 distinct CDR3 sequences listed, more than 85% were seen once; the top ten hold around 0.14%. While CD8+ and CD4+ T cells were isolated negatively, TEMRA cells were enriched by FACS. The source material was CD8+ T cells from PBMCs. The clonotype comes from a human donor with multiple sclerosis.

The CDR3 sequence: CASSHPVGNQPQHF. In DNA, the CDR3 is TGTGCCAGCAGCCACCCCGTCGGCAATCAGCCCCAGCATTTT. This chain connects TRBV12-3 or TRBV12-4 to TRBJ1-5, with D hard to call. V was pared by 6 bases and J by 2 bases, with 11 bases between. This CDR3 contains 14 residues.